This TCR beta chain was observed in a study of vaccination effects on CD4 cells after COVID-19. The wider study: It was two doses of either the BNT162b2 or mRNA-1273 vaccine that participants received.

A word on this clone: The antigen remains undetermined.

TCRdb's table, derived via immunoSEQ multiplex PCR, lists solely in-frame clones and lacks some. The sample carries 40,000 to 50,000 clones, around 77% recorded once. Expansion of antigen-specific CD4+ T cells with viral peptide pools was carried out by the ViraFEST assay before sequencing. Following a 10-day culture, CD4+ T cells were purified. Having tested negative for nucleocapsid antibodies, the vaccine recipients showed no prior SARS-CoV-2 infection. At days 3 and 7, half of the medium was exchanged for IL-2 medium. General study results and limits: Healthy vaccinees showed cross-reactivity with common cold coronaviruses in only 1 of 255 vaccine-induced clones.

The V gene lost 4 bases and the J gene lost 8 bases, with 16 bases spanning the gap. Germline V gene sequence: CDR1 SGHKS, CDR2 YYEKEE (reference sequence). The CDR3 consists of 14 residues. The specimen comprised CD4+ T cells from PBMCs cultured with HCoV-NL63 spike peptides, sampled before COVID-19 vaccination. This TCR came from a human donor who received a COVID-19 vaccine. The chain employs TRBV5-5 and TRBJ2-1; maybe TRBD2 (5 bases). The CDR3 reads CASSRGSGWYEQFF. CDR3 nucleotides: TGTGCCAGCAGCCGGGGAAGTGGGTGGTATGAGCAGTTCTTC.